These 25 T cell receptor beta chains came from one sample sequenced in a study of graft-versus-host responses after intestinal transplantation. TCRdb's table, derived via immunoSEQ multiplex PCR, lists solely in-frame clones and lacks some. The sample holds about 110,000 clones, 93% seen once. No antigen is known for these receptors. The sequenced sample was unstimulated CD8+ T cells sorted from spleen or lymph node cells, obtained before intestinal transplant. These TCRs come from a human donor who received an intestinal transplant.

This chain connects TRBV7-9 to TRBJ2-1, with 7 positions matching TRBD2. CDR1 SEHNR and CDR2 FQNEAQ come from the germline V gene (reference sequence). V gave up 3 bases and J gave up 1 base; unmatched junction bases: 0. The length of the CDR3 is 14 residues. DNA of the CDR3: TGTGCCAGCAGCTTTAGCGGGTCCTACAATGAGCAGTTCTTC. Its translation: CASSFSGSYNEQFF. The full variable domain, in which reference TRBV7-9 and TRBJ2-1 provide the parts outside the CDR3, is DTGVSQNPRHKITKRGQNVTFRCDPISEHNRLYWYRQTLGQGPEFLTYFQNEAQLEKSRLLSDRFSAERPKGSFSTLEIQRTEQGDSAMYLCASSFSGSYNEQFFGPGTRLTVL.

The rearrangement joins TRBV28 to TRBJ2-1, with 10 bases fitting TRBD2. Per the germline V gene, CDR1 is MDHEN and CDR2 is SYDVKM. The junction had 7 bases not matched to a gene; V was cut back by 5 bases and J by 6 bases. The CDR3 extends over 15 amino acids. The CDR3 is CASSRPGLASNEQFF. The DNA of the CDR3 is TGTGCCAGCAGTCGTCCGGGACTAGCGTCCAATGAGCAGTTCTTC.

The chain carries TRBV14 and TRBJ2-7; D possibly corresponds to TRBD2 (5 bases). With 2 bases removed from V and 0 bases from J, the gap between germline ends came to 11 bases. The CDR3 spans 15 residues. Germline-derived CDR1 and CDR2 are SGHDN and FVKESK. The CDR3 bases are TGTGCCAGCAGCCAATCCCTAGCCGCCTCCTACGAGCAGTACTTC. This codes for CASSQSLAASYEQYF.

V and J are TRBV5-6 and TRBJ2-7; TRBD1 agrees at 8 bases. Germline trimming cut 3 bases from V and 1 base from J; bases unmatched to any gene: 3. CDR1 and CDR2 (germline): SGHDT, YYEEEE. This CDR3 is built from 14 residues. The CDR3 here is CASSSTGESYEQYF. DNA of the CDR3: TGTGCCAGCAGCTCGACAGGGGAATCCTACGAGCAGTACTTC. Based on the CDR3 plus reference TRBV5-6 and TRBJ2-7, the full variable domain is DAGVTQSPTHLIKTRGQQVTLRCSPKSGHDTVSWYQQALGQGPQFIFQYYEEEERQRGNFPDRFSGHQFPNYSSELNVNALLLGDSALYLCASSSTGESYEQYFGPGTRLTVT.

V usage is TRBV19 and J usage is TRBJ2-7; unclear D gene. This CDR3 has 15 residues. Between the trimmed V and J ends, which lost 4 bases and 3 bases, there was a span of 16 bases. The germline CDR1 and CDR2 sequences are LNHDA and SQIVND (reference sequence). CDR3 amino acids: CASSTSGSPGYEQYF. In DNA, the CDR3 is TGTGCCAGTAGTACCTCCGGCAGCCCCGGCTACGAGCAGTACTTC.

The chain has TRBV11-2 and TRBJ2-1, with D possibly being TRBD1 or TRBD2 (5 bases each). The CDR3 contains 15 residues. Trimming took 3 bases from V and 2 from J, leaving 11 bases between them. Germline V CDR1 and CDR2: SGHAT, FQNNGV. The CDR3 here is CASSFGDPTYNEQFF. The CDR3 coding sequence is TGTGCCAGCAGCTTCGGGGACCCAACCTACAATGAGCAGTTCTTC.

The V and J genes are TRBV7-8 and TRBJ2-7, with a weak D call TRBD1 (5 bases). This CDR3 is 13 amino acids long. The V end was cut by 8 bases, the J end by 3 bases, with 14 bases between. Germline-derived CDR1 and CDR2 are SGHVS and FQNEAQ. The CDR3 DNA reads TGTGCCAGCTGCCCACAGGACAACTACGAGCAGTACTTC. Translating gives CASCPQDNYEQYF.

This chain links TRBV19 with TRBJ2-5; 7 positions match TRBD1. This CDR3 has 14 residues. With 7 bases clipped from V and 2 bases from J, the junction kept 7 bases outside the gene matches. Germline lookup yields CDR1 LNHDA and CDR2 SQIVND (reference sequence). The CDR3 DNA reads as TGTGCCAGTAATCAGGACAGGTTACAAGAGACCCAGTACTTC. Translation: CASNQDRLQETQYF. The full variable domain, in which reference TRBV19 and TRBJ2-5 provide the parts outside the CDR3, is DGGITQSPKYLFRKEGQNVTLSCEQNLNHDAMYWYRQDPGQGLRLIYYSQIVNDFQKGDIAEGYSVSREKKESFPLTVTSAQKNPTAFYLCASNQDRLQETQYFGPGTRLLVL.

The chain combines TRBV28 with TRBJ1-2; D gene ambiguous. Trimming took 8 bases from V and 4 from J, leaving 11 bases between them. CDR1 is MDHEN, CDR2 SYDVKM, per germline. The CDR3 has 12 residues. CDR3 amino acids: CASLAGLYGYTF. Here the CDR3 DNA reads TGTGCCAGCCTTGCGGGCCTCTATGGCTACACCTTC.

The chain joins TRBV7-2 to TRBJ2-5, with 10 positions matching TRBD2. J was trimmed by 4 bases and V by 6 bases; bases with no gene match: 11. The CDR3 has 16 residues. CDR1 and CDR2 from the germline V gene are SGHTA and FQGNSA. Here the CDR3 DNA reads TGTGCCAGCAGACTAAGCGGGAGGGCTAAGGGAGAGACCCAGTACTTC. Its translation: CASRLSGRAKGETQYF.

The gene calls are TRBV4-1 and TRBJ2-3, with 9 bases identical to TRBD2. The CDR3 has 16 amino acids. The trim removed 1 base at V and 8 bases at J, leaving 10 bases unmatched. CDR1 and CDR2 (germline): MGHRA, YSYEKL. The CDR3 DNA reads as TGCGCCAGCAGCCAAGTTGGTTTGAGCGGGAGGAGTACGCAGTATTTT. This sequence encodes CASSQVGLSGRSTQYF.

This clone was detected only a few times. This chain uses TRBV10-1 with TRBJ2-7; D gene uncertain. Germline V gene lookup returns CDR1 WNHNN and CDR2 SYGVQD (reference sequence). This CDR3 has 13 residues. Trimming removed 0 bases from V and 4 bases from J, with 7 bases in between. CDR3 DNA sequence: TGCGCCAGCAGTGAGTCGACCGGTTACGAGCAGTACTTC. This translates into CASSESTGYEQYF.

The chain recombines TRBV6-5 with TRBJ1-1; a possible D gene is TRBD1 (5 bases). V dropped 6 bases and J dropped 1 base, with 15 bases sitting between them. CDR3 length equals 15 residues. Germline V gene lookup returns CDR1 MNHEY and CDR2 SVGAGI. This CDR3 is CASRPGGGTNTEAFF. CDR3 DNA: TGTGCCAGCAGACCGGGTGGAGGGACGAACACTGAAGCTTTCTTT.

The CDR3 DNA reads TGTGCCTGGACGGCGGGGATTACAATGAACACTGAAGCTTTCTTT. It yields the protein CAWTAGITMNTEAFF. The chain recombines TRBV30 with TRBJ1-1; D ambiguous. V was shortened by 4 bases and J by 0 bases, with 15 bases between the two germline ends. Germline assignment: CDR1 GTSNPN and CDR2 SVGIG (reference sequence). The CDR3 is made up of 15 amino acids.

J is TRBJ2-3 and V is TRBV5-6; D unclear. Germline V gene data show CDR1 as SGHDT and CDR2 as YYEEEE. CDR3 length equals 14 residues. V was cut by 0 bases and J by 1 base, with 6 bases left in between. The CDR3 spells CASSLAAGTDTQYF. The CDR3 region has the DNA TGTGCCAGCAGCTTGGCGGCGGGCACAGATACGCAGTATTTT.

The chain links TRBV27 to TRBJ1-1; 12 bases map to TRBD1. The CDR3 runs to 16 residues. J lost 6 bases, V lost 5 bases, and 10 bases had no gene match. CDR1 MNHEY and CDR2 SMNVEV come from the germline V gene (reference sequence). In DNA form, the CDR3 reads TGTGCCAGCAGTCCCCAAAGGGGACAGGGGGCTCCTGAAGCTTTCTTT. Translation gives CASSPQRGQGAPEAFF.

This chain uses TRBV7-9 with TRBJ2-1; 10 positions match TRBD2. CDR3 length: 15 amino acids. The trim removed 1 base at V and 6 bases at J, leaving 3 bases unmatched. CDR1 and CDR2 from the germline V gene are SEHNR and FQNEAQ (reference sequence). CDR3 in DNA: TGTGCCAGCAGCTTAGGGACTAGCGGAGTCAATGAGCAGTTCTTC. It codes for CASSLGTSGVNEQFF.

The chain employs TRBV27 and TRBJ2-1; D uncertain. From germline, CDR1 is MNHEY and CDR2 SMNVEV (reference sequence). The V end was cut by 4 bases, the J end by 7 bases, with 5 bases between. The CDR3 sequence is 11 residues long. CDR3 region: CASSSNNEQFF. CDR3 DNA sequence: TGTGCCAGCAGTTCGAATAATGAGCAGTTCTTC.

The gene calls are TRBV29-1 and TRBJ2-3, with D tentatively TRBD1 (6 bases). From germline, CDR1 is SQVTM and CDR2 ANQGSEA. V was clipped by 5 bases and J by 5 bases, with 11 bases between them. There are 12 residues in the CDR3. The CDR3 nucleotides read TGCAGCGTTCCCCGGGGACAAGATACGCAGTATTTT. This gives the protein CSVPRGQDTQYF.

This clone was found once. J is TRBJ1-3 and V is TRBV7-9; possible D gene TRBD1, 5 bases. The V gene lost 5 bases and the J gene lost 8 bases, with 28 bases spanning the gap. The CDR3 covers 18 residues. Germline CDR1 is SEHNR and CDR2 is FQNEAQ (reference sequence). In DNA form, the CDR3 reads TGTGCCAGCAGCCCCGAGTCGGTACAGGCACCGGGGTTGGACACCATATATTTT. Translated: CASSPESVQAPGLDTIYF.

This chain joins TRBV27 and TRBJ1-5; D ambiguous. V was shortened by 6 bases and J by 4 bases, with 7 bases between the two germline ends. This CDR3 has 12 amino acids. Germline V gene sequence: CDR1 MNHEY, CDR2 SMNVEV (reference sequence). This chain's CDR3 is CASRAGNQPQHF. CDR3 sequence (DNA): TGTGCCAGCAGAGCTGGGAATCAGCCCCAGCATTTT.

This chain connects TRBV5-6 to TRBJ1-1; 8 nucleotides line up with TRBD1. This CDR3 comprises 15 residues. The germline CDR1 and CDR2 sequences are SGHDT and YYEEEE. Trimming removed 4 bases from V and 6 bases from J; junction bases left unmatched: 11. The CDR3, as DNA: TGTGCCAGCAGCGACGGGACAGGTTTTTCCCCTGAAGCTTTCTTT. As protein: CASSDGTGFSPEAFF.

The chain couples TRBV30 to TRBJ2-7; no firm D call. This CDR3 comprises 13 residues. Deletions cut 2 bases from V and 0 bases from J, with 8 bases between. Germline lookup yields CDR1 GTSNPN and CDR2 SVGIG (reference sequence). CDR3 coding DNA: TGTGCCTGGAGTCTGAAAAGCTCCTACGAGCAGTACTTC. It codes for CAWSLKSSYEQYF.

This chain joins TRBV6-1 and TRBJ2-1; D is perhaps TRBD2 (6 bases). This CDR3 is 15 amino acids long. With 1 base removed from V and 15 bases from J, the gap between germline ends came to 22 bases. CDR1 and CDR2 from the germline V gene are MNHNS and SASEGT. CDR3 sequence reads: CASSEDRDSYRPGFF. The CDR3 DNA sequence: TGTGCCAGCAGTGAAGATCGGGACTCCTACAGACCCGGGTTCTTC.

CDR3 sequence: CSVEGPGINLDTQYF. Here the CDR3 DNA reads TGCAGCGTTGAAGGGCCAGGGATTAACTTAGATACGCAGTATTTT. The chain couples TRBV29-1 to TRBJ2-3; TRBD1 might be the D (5 bases). This CDR3 is built from 15 residues. The germline V gene encodes CDR1 SQVTM and CDR2 ANQGSEA. V was shortened by 1 base and J by 5 bases, with 16 bases between the two germline ends.